This T cell receptor beta chain was recovered during a study of blood T cells in healthy people across ages. General study findings and limits: Versus aged donors, long-lived donors had higher diversity and more naive CD4+ cells. Estimates of diversity drawn from one million T cells were considered underestimates.

Of note for this clonotype: Its specificity is unknown.

Primers used in a second PCR of roughly 7 to 12 cycles were a sample-barcoded 5' primer and a J-beta primer mix. Template switching added a 12-random-nucleotide identifier to every cDNA molecule. TCRdb recomputed calls from the 5' RACE reads with MiXCR, one row per CDR3 protein. This sample has 1.5 million to 2 million distinct CDR3 sequences, with roughly 27% found just once. Per individual sample, total RNA of at least 5.5 micrograms was extracted. Germline V gives CDR1 SGDLS, CDR2 YYNGEE. The V and J ends lost 4 bases and 2 bases respectively, with 13 bases between them. CDR3 size: 14 residues. Input material: blood. This chain uses TRBV9 with TRBJ2-7; a possible D gene is TRBD1 (6 bases). This sequence originates from a woman in her thirties in good health. The CDR3 nucleotides are TGTGCCAGCAGCAAAGCAGGGGAAACCTACGAGCAGTACTTC. Protein: CASSKAGETYEQYF.